The 25 T cell receptor beta chains below come from one sample, sequenced in a study of shared clonotypes between healthy human individuals. Clones were read by immunoSEQ multiplex PCR, and TCRdb kept only the in-frame ones, dropping some. The repertoire holds about 1,500,000 clones, with 96% as singletons. Sequencing input: naive CD4+ T cells sorted from blood. The subset here: CD45RA+ positively selected. The receptor source for this set is a man aged 30-40 years in good health.

The V gene is TRBV15, the J gene TRBJ2-1; D possibly corresponds to TRBD1 (6 bases). Trimming removed 0 bases at V and 10 bases at J, with 22 bases between. Germline assignment: CDR1 LNHNV and CDR2 YYDKDF (reference sequence). This CDR3 has 17 residues. Here the CDR3 DNA reads TGTGCCACCAGCAGAGATCTGGGCAGGGGTGGTAGAGGCGAGCAGTTCTTC. Translated, it gives CATSRDLGRGGRGEQFF.

The rearrangement links TRBV11-3 to TRBJ2-1, with D uncertain. V was cut by 0 bases and J by 5 bases, with 5 bases left in between. Germline CDR1 is SGHNT and CDR2 is YENEEA. This CDR3 has 13 residues. CDR3: CASSLDTNNEQFF. In DNA, the CDR3 is TGTGCCAGCAGCTTAGACACCAACAATGAGCAGTTCTTC.

V is TRBV2 and J is TRBJ2-1, with 8 positions matching TRBD2. J was trimmed by 5 bases and V by 5 bases; bases with no gene match: 8. CDR3 length: 15 amino acids. Germline assignment: CDR1 SNHLY and CDR2 FYNNEI. CDR3 in amino acids: CASSTGLESDNEQFF. CDR3 nucleotide sequence: TGTGCCAGCAGTACGGGACTAGAGTCCGACAATGAGCAGTTCTTC.

V is TRBV29-1 and J is TRBJ1-2; 10 bases are a match to TRBD1. The germline V gene has CDR1 SQVTM and CDR2 ANQGSEA. CDR3 length equals 17 residues. J gave up 4 bases and V 0 bases, and 11 bases lay outside the gene matches. Here the CDR3 reads CSVEDKSMGQGLYGYTF. The CDR3 bases are TGCAGCGTTGAAGATAAGAGTATGGGACAGGGGCTCTATGGCTACACCTTC.

The genes are TRBV7-9 and TRBJ1-1; D is unresolved. This CDR3 spans 14 amino acids. Trimming left V 7 bases short and J 6 bases short, with 18 bases between. The germline gives CDR1 SEHNR, CDR2 FQNEAQ (reference sequence). The CDR3 DNA reads TGTGCCAGCACCTTCCGGGGATCGTCCCCTGAAGCTTTCTTT. It specifies CASTFRGSSPEAFF.

The gene calls are TRBV6-5 and TRBJ2-7, with TRBD1 identical over 9 bases. The V gene end was trimmed by 6 bases and the J gene end by 3 bases; junction bases not matched to a gene: 3. The germline gives CDR1 MNHEY, CDR2 SVGAGI. CDR3 length: 13 amino acids. DNA for the CDR3: TGTGCCAGCAGGACAGGGGGAGTCTACGAGCAGTACTTC. It translates to CASRTGGVYEQYF.

This rearrangement joins TRBV5-1 to TRBJ2-5, with unresolved D. This CDR3 has 17 residues. The V and J ends lost 2 bases and 2 bases respectively, with 19 bases between them. Germline loops: CDR1 SGHRS, CDR2 YFSETQ. CDR3 sequence: CASSFGVTLGKQETQYF. The CDR3 region has the DNA TGCGCCAGCAGCTTTGGGGTTACACTTGGGAAACAAGAGACCCAGTACTTC.

The chain recombines TRBV6-5 with TRBJ1-1; D not resolved. Deletions cut 6 bases from V and 8 bases from J, with 22 bases between. CDR1 MNHEY and CDR2 SVGAGI come from the germline V gene. CDR3 length: 15 amino acids. CDR3 sequence: CASSRSRTTQSEAFF. The DNA for the CDR3 is TGTGCCAGCAGCCGTTCCAGGACCACCCAGTCAGAAGCTTTCTTT.

The V and J genes are TRBV6-6 and TRBJ2-5, with 7 bases fitting TRBD1. There are 15 residues in the CDR3. Trimming removed 6 bases from V and 7 bases from J; junction bases left unmatched: 14. Germline lookup yields CDR1 MNHNY and CDR2 SVGAGI (reference sequence). The CDR3 protein is CASRPTGAASWTQYF. The CDR3 DNA follows: TGTGCCAGCAGGCCTACAGGGGCCGCTTCTTGGACCCAGTACTTC.

In nucleotides, the CDR3 is TGTGCCAGCAGTGTCCTAGCGGGAACGAACACCGGGGAGCTGTTTTTT. This codes for CASSVLAGTNTGELFF. The rearrangement links TRBV6-4 to TRBJ2-2; 9 nucleotides align to TRBD2. In germline, CDR1 is MRHNA, CDR2 SNTAGT. CDR3 length equals 16 residues. Losses at the gene ends were 4 bases for V and 0 bases for J; bases not matched to a gene: 3.

The gene calls are TRBV5-1 and TRBJ1-4, with a tentative D call TRBD1 (5 bases). Germline CDR1 is SGHRS and CDR2 is YFSETQ. The CDR3 is 14 residues long. Trimming took 5 bases from V and 2 from J, leaving 10 bases between them. The CDR3 sequence is CASRTEPTNEKLFF. The CDR3 nucleotides read TGCGCCAGCAGGACAGAGCCTACTAATGAAAAACTGTTTTTT.

The chain employs TRBV5-5 and TRBJ1-2; TRBD1 matches 7 bases. Trimming cost V 7 bases and J 0 bases; bases outside gene matches: 3. The CDR3 has 13 residues. Looked up from germline, CDR1 is SGHKS and CDR2 is YYEKEE (reference sequence). This CDR3 reads CASGTASNYGYTF. The CDR3 DNA follows: TGTGCCAGCGGGACAGCATCTAACTATGGCTACACCTTC.

CDR3 amino acids: CASSPRGARVYEQYF. DNA for the CDR3: TGTGCCAGCAGCCCCAGGGGGGCGCGGGTCTACGAGCAGTACTTC. V is TRBV28 and J is TRBJ2-7, with a weak D call TRBD1 (7 bases). The ends were cut back, 6 bases at V and 3 bases at J, with 18 bases in the middle. This CDR3 spans 15 amino acids. CDR1 MDHEN and CDR2 SYDVKM come from the germline V gene. The whole variable domain, filled in from reference TRBV28 and TRBJ2-7, reads DVKVTQSSRYLVKRTGEKVFLECVQDMDHENMFWYRQDPGLGLRLIYFSYDVKMKEKGDIPEGYSVSREKKERFSLILESASTNQTSMYLCASSPRGARVYEQYFGPGTRLTVT.

The V and J genes are TRBV10-3 and TRBJ1-1, with D perhaps TRBD1 (6 bases). Trimming left V 0 bases short and J 0 bases short, with 11 bases between. Germline values: CDR1 ENHRY, CDR2 SYGVKD. CDR3 length equals 16 residues. The CDR3, as DNA: TGTGCCATCAGTGAGTCGGGGGGGGCAGTGAACACTGAAGCTTTCTTT. This gives the protein CAISESGGAVNTEAFF.

This chain joins TRBV2 and TRBJ1-5; possible D gene TRBD1, 5 bases. The CDR3 runs to 17 residues. V lost 7 bases and J lost 2, with 21 bases in between. The germline V gene has CDR1 SNHLY and CDR2 FYNNEI. CDR3 in DNA: TGTGCCAGCACCAGAAGTTGGCAGGGCGAGGGCAATCAGCCCCAGCATTTT. It translates to CASTRSWQGEGNQPQHF.

The V gene is TRBV15, the J gene TRBJ2-2; D tentatively fits TRBD1 or TRBD2 (5 bases each). CDR1 is LNHNV and CDR2 is YYDKDF in the germline V gene (reference sequence). Between the trimmed V and J ends, which lost 0 bases and 7 bases, there was a span of 12 bases. The CDR3 covers 15 residues. This CDR3 is CATSRDLQGRGELFF. Written as DNA, the CDR3 is TGTGCCACCAGCAGAGATCTCCAGGGACGCGGGGAGCTGTTTTTT. The full variable domain, rest sourced from reference TRBV15 and TRBJ2-2, is DAMVIQNPRYQVTQFGKPVTLSCSQTLNHNVMYWYQQKSSQAPKLLFHYYDKDFNNEADTPDNFQSRRPNTSFCFLDIRSPGLGDTAMYLCATSRDLQGRGELFFGEGSRLTVL.

Points on this clone: At the DNA level, this CDR3 is encoded by other sequences in the same sample as well. The gene calls are TRBV18 and TRBJ2-5, with D perhaps TRBD1 or TRBD2 (5 bases each). Trimming shortened V by 3 bases and J by 3 bases, and 8 bases separated the two germline ends. The CDR3 is 13 amino acids. Germline V gives CDR1 KGHSH, CDR2 LQKENI. The DNA of the CDR3 is TGTGCCAGCTCACCGGGACCCGAAGAGACCCAGTACTTC. This codes for CASSPGPEETQYF. Full variable domain (outside the CDR3, taken from reference TRBV18 and TRBJ2-5): NAGVMQNPRHLVRRRGQEARLRCSPMKGHSHVYWYRQLPEEGLKFMVYLQKENIIDESGMPKERFSAEFPKEGPSILRIQQVVRGDSAAYFCASSPGPEETQYFGPGTRLLVL.

This rearrangement joins TRBV18 to TRBJ2-7, with D hard to call. The CDR3 runs 16 residues. CDR1 is KGHSH and CDR2 is LQKENI in the germline V gene. The V end was cut by 2 bases, the J end by 5 bases, with 19 bases between. The CDR3 DNA reads TGTGCCAGCTCACCATCGTCTGCGGCGACCGGAGACGAGCAGTACTTC. Its translation: CASSPSSAATGDEQYF.

This chain links TRBV19 with TRBJ2-3; 8 bases fit TRBD2. Germline V gene sequence: CDR1 LNHDA, CDR2 SQIVND (reference sequence). The CDR3 contains 15 residues. Trimming cost V 6 bases and J 3 bases; bases outside gene matches: 8. The CDR3 DNA reads TGTGCCAGTAGCTTGAGACTAGCGTTTACAGATACGCAGTATTTT. Protein sequence: CASSLRLAFTDTQYF.

This chain links TRBV5-1 with TRBJ1-1; 8 bases fit TRBD1. Germline V gene data show CDR1 as SGHRS and CDR2 as YFSETQ. The CDR3 covers 14 residues. V lost 4 bases, J lost 2 bases, and 4 bases stayed unmatched. CDR3 residues: CASSRGQANTEAFF. The CDR3 coding sequence is TGCGCCAGCAGCAGGGGACAGGCTAACACTGAAGCTTTCTTT.

This chain connects TRBV30 to TRBJ2-7; 12 bases match TRBD2. With V trimmed by 3 bases and J by 5 bases, 5 bases remained unmatched. CDR1 is GTSNPN and CDR2 is SVGIG in the germline V gene (reference sequence). The CDR3 consists of 14 residues. The CDR3 reads CAWSGLAGRNEQYF. DNA for the CDR3: TGTGCCTGGAGCGGACTAGCGGGAAGGAACGAGCAGTACTTC.

The chain recombines TRBV23-1 with TRBJ1-1, with D tentatively TRBD1 (6 bases). TRBV23-1 is an open reading frame whose function is uncertain. The CDR3 totals 16 residues. Trimming removed 0 bases from V and 0 bases from J, with 11 bases in between. The CDR3 nucleotides are TGCGCCAGCAGTCAATCGCCGGGGGCCATGAACACTGAAGCTTTCTTT. Translated, it gives CASSQSPGAMNTEAFF.

V is TRBV6-5 and J is TRBJ2-2; 12 bases match TRBD1. J lost 3 bases, V lost 2 bases, and 1 base had no gene match. The CDR3 has 16 residues. Germline V CDR1 and CDR2: MNHEY, SVGAGI. The CDR3 bases are TGTGCCAGCAGTTACGGGACAGGGGGCTACACCGGGGAGCTGTTTTTT. Its translation is CASSYGTGGYTGELFF.

A remark on this clone: At the DNA level, this CDR3 is encoded by other sequences in the same sample as well. J is TRBJ1-1 and V is TRBV7-9; D remains ambiguous. Trimming removed 5 bases at V and 2 bases at J, with 9 bases between. Germline assignment: CDR1 SEHNR and CDR2 FQNEAQ (reference sequence). The CDR3 is made up of 13 amino acids. The CDR3 sequence: CASSLQGNTEAFF. CDR3 coding DNA: TGTGCCAGCAGCCTCCAAGGAAACACTGAAGCTTTCTTT.

V gene TRBV18 combines with J gene TRBJ1-2; perhaps TRBD1 as D (5 bases). In germline, CDR1 is KGHSH, CDR2 LQKENI. Trimming removed 3 bases from V and 7 bases from J, with 18 bases in between. The CDR3 covers 15 residues. The DNA for the CDR3 is TGTGCCAGCTCACCTCAGGATCGAGGGGCTGGTGGCTACACCTTC. Residues: CASSPQDRGAGGYTF.